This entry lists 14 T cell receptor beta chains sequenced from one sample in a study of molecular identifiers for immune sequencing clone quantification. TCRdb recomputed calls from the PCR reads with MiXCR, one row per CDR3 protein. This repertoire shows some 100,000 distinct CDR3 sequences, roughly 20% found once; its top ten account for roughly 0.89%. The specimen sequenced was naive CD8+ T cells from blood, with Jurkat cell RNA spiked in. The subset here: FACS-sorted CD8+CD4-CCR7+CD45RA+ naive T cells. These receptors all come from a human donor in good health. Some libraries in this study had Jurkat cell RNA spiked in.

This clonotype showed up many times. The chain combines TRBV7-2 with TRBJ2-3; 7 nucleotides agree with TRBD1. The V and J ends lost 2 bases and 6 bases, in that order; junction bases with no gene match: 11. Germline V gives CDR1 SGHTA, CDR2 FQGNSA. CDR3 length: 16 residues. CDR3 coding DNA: TGTGCCAGCAGCTTATTGGACAGGCCCAACCCGGATACGCAGTATTTT. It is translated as CASSLLDRPNPDTQYF.

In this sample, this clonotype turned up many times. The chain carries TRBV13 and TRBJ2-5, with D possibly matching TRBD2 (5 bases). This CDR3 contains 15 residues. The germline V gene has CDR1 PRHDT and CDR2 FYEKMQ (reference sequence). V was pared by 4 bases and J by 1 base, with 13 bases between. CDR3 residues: CASSSTSGSQETQYF. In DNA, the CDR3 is TGTGCCAGCAGCTCGACTTCGGGGTCCCAAGAGACCCAGTACTTC.

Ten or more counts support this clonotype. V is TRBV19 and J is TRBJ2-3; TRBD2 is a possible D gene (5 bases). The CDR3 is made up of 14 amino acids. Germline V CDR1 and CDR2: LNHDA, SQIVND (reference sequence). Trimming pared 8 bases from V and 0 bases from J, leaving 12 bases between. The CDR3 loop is CASWGVDSTDTQYF. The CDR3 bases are TGTGCCAGTTGGGGAGTGGACAGCACAGATACGCAGTATTTT.

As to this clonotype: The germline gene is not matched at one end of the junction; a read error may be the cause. As DNA, the CDR3 is TGCGCCAGCAGCCGAGTCGTTGGGGTACAAGAGACCCGGTACTTC. Translated: CASSRVVGVQETRYF. This chain connects TRBV4-3 to TRBJ2-5; D is undetermined. Per germline, CDR1 LGHNA and CDR2 YSLEER. This CDR3 comprises 15 residues.

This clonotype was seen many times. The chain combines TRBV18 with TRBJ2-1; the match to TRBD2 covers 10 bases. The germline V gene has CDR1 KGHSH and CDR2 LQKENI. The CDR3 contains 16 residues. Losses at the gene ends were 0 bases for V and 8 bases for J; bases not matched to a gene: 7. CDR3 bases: TGTGCCAGCTCACCACCGGCTAGCGGGGGCTGGGATGAGCAGTTCTTC. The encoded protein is CASSPPASGGWDEQFF.

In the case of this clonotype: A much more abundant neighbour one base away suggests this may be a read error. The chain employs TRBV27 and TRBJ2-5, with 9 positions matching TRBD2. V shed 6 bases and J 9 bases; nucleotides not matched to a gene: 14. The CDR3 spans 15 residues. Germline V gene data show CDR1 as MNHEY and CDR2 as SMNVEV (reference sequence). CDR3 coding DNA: TGTGCCAGCAGCCTGGGTAGCGGGGGCCAGGAGTCCCAGTACTTC. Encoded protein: CASSLGSGGQESQYF.

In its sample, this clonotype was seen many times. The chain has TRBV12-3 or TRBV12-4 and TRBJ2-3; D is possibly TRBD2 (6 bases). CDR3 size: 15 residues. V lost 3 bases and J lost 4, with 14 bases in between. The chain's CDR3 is CASSFSWGGADTQYF. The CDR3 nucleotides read TGTGCCAGCAGTTTCTCGTGGGGAGGTGCAGATACGCAGTATTTT.

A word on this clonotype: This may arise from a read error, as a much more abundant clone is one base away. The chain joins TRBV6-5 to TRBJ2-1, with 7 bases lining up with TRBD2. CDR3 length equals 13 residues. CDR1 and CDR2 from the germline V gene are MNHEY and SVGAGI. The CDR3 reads CASSRDSGVWQSF. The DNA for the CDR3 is TGTGCCAGCAGTCGAGACAGCGGGGTTTGGCAGTCCTTC.

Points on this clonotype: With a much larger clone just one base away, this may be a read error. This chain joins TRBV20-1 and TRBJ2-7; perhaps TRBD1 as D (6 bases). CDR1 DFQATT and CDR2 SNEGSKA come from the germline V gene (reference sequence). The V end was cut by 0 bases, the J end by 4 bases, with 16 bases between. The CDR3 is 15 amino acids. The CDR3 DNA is TGCAGTGCTAGAGAACATAGGCAGGGGATGTACGAGCAGTACTTC. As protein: CSAREHRQGMYEQYF.

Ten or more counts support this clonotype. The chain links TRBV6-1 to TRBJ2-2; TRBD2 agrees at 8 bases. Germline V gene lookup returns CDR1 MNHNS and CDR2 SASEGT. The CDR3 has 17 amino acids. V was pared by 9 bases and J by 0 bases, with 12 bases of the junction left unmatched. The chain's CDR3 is CASVGLAGLTNTGELFF. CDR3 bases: TGTGCCAGTGTCGGGCTAGCGGGCCTCACGAACACCGGGGAGCTGTTTTTT.

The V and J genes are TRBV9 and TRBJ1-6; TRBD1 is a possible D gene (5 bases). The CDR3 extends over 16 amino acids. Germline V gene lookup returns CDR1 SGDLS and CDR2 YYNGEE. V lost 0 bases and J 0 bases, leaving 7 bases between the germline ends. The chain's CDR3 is CASSVEGSSYNSPLHF. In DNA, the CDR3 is TGTGCCAGCAGCGTAGAGGGGAGCTCCTATAATTCACCCCTCCACTTT.

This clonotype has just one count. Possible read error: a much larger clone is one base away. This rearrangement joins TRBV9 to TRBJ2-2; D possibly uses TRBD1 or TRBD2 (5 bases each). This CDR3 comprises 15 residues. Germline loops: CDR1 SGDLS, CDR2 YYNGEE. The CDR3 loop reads CASSVGTFNTGELLF. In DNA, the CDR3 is TGTGCCAGCAGCGTAGGGACATTCAACACCGGGGAGCTGCTTTTT.

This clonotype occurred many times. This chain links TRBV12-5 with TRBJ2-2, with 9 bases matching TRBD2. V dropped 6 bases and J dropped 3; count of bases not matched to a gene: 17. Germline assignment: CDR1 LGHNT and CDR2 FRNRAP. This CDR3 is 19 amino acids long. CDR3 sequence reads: CASGTPAGTGLAYTGELFF. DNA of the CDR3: TGTGCTAGTGGCACACCCGCCGGGACGGGACTAGCATACACCGGGGAGCTGTTTTTT.

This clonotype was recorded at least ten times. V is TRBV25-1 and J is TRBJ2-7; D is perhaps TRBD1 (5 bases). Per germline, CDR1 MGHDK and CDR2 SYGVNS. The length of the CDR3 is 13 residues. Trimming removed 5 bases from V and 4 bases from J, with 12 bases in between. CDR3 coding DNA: TGTGCCAGCAGTACAGGACATTTGTACGAGCAGTACTTC. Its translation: CASSTGHLYEQYF.